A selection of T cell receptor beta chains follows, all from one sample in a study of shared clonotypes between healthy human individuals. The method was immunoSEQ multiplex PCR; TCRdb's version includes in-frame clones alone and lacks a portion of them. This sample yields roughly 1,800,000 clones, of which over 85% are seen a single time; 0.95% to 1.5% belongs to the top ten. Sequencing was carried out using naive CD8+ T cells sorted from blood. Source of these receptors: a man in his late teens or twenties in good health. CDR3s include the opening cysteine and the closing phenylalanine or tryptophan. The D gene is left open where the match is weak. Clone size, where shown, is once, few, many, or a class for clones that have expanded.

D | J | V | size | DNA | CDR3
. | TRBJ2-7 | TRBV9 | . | TGTGCCAGCAGCGTAGCGTGGTCCTCCTACGAGCAGTACTTC | CASSVAWSSYEQYF
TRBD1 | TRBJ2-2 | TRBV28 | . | TGTGCCAGCAGTTTGGGGGACAGGGAGGCCGGGGAGCTGTTTTTT | CASSLGDREAGELFF
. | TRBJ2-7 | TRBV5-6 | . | TGTGCCAGCAGCTTAGAGGGATCCTACGAGCAGTACTTC | CASSLEGSYEQYF
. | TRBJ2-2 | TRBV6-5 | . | TGTGCCAGCCAGCCGAACACCGGGGAGCTGTTTTTT | CASQPNTGELFF
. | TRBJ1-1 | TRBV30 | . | TGTGCCTGGAGTTGGGTTGGGGGCACTGAAGCTTTCTTT | CAWSWVGGTEAFF
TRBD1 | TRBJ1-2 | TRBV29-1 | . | TGCAGCGTAGAAGACTTCCGGGACAGTAACTATGGCTACACCTTC | CSVEDFRDSNYGYTF
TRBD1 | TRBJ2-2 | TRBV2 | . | TGTGCCAGCAACCAGGGACAGGGGGCGATCGGGGAGCTGTTTTTT | CASNQGQGAIGELFF
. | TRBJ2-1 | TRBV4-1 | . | TGCGCCAGCAGCCAAGTAGGACAGTACAATGAGCAGTTCTTC | CASSQVGQYNEQFF
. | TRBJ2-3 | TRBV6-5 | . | TGTGCCAGCAGTTACGGGGTGGGGTCGGATACGCAGTATTTT | CASSYGVGSDTQYF
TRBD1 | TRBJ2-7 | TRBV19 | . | TGTGCCAGTAGTAAGTGGACAGGAAGTTCCTACGAGCAGTACTTC | CASSKWTGSSYEQYF
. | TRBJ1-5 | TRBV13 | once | TGTGCCAGCAGCTTAAGGTCAGGGGAATATAGCAATCAGCCCCAGCATTTT | CASSLRSGEYSNQPQHF
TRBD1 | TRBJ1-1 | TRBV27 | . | TGTGCCAGCAGTTTGGACAGGGTGACTGAAGCTTTCTTT | CASSLDRVTEAFF
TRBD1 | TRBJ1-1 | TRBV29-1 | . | TGCAGCGTTGTTGGACAGGGTAGGGCTGAAGCTTTCTTT | CSVVGQGRAEAFF
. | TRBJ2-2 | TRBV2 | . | TGTGCCAGCAGTGACGCTGGGGGCACCGGGGAGCTGTTTTTT | CASSDAGGTGELFF
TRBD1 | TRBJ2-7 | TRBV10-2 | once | TGCGCCAGCCGGGGGACAGGGGTCCACGAGCAGTACTTC | CASRGTGVHEQYF
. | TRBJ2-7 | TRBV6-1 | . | TGTGCCAGCAGCCAAGGTAATCCCTACGAGCAGTACTTC | CASSQGNPYEQYF
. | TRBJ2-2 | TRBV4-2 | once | TGTGCCAGCAGCCGTTCGGAGGAGGAGGGCGGGGAGCTGTTTTTT | CASSRSEEEGGELFF
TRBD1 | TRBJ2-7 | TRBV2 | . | TGTGCCACCCACGATTTGACAGGGGACGAGCAGTACTTC | CATHDLTGDEQYF
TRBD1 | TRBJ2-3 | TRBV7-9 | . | TGTGCCAGCAGCTCCCCCGACAGGGAAGATACGCAGTATTTT | CASSSPDREDTQYF
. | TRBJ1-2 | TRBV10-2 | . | TGCGCCAGCAGTGAGGGAGGGTTGAGGTCAGAACGCACCTATGGCTACACCTTC | CASSEGGLRSERTYGYTF
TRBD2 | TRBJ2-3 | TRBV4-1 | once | TGCGCCAGCAGCCAAGAGCCTAGCGGGGGCACAGATACGCAGTATTTT | CASSQEPSGGTDTQYF
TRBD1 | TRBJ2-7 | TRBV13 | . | TGTGCCAGCAGCTCGTCCCGGGACAGTTACGAGCAGTACTTC | CASSSSRDSYEQYF
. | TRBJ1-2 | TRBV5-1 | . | TGCGCCAGCAGCTTGGGAGCGGACTTTAACTATGGCTACACCTTC | CASSLGADFNYGYTF
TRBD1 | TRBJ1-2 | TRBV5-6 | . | TGTGCCAGCAGCCCCGGACAGGCTAACTATGGCTACACCTTC | CASSPGQANYGYTF
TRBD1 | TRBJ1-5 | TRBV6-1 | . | TGTGCCAGCAGTGATGGACAGGGGGAGTATCAGCCCCAGCATTTT | CASSDGQGEYQPQHF
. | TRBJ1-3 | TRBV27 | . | TGTGCCAGCAGTTTAGACGGGAACTCTGGAAACACCATATATTTT | CASSLDGNSGNTIYF